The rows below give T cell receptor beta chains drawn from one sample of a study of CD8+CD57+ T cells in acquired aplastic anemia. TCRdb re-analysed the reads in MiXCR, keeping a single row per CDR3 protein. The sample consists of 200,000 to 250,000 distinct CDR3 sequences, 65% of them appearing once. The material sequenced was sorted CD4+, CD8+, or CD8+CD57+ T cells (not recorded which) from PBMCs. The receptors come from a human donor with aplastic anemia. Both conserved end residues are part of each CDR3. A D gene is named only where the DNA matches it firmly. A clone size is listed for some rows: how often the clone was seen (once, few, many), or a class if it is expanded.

CDR3 protein: CASSVAYPGLNSPLHF; CDR3 DNA: TGTGCCAGCAGCGTAGCTTACCCGGGGCTTAATTCACCCCTCCACTTT; clone size: -; V gene: TRBV5-5; J gene: TRBJ1-6; D gene: -
CDR3 protein: CSAPGQVAEQYF; CDR3 DNA: TGCAGTGCTCCGGGACAGGTTGCCGAGCAGTACTTC; clone size: -; V gene: TRBV20-1; J gene: TRBJ2-7; D gene: TRBD1
CDR3 protein: CASSWDTDTQYF; CDR3 DNA: TGCGCCAGCAGCTGGGACACAGATACGCAGTATTTT; clone size: -; V gene: TRBV5-1; J gene: TRBJ2-3; D gene: -
CDR3 protein: CATSDLTPAGVGADTQYF; CDR3 DNA: TGTGCCACCAGTGATTTGACCCCTGCGGGGGTAGGGGCAGATACGCAGTATTTT; clone size: many; V gene: TRBV24-1; J gene: TRBJ2-3; D gene: TRBD2
CDR3 protein: CASSGGASNQPQHF; CDR3 DNA: TGTGCCAGCAGCGGGGGGGCAAGCAATCAGCCCCAGCATTTT; clone size: -; V gene: TRBV9; J gene: TRBJ1-5; D gene: -
CDR3 protein: CASSTNAGKSVTQYF; CDR3 DNA: TGTGCCAGCAGCACGAACGCGGGGAAGTCCGTTACGCAGTATTTT; clone size: -; V gene: TRBV7-6; J gene: TRBJ2-3; D gene: -
CDR3 protein: CASSPTGGAAFF; CDR3 DNA: TGCGCCAGCAGCCCGACAGGGGGCGCAGCTTTCTTT; clone size: -; V gene: TRBV5-1; J gene: TRBJ1-1; D gene: TRBD1
CDR3 protein: CSVLVRDRNYEQYF; CDR3 DNA: TGCAGTGTATTAGTCCGGGACAGGAACTACGAGCAGTACTTC; clone size: -; V gene: TRBV20-1; J gene: TRBJ2-7; D gene: TRBD1
CDR3 protein: CASSSVLRANEKLFF; CDR3 DNA: TGTGCCAGCAGCTCCGTCCTGAGGGCTAATGAAAAACTGTTTTTT; clone size: -; V gene: TRBV7-9; J gene: TRBJ1-4; D gene: -
CDR3 protein: CASSIGTGGSGTEAFF; CDR3 DNA: TGTGCCAGTAGTATAGGGACAGGGGGAAGTGGCACTGAAGCTTTCTTT; clone size: few; V gene: TRBV19; J gene: TRBJ1-1; D gene: TRBD1
CDR3 protein: CASSGGQGADTQYF; CDR3 DNA: TGCGCCAGCAGCGGGGGACAGGGGGCAGATACGCAGTATTTT; clone size: many; V gene: TRBV5-1; J gene: TRBJ2-3; D gene: TRBD1
CDR3 protein: CASSLGGTATYEQYF; CDR3 DNA: TGTGCCAGCAGCTTGGGGGGAACAGCTACCTACGAGCAGTACTTC; clone size: -; V gene: TRBV5-6; J gene: TRBJ2-7; D gene: -
CDR3 protein: CASSVGIADTTDTQYF; CDR3 DNA: TGTGCCAGCAGCGTGGGAATCGCAGATACCACAGATACGCAGTATTTT; clone size: -; V gene: TRBV7-3; J gene: TRBJ2-3; D gene: -
CDR3 protein: CASMARFNQPQHF; CDR3 DNA: TGTGCCAGCATGGCCCGCTTCAATCAGCCCCAGCATTTT; clone size: few; V gene: TRBV2; J gene: TRBJ1-5; D gene: -
CDR3 protein: CASSALSSYNEQFF; CDR3 DNA: TGTGCCAGCAGTGCACTAAGCTCCTACAATGAGCAGTTCTTC; clone size: -; V gene: TRBV25-1; J gene: TRBJ2-1; D gene: -
CDR3 protein: CASSQGLSQGEQYF; CDR3 DNA: TGTGCCAGCAGCCAAGGGCTTTCTCAGGGCGAGCAGTACTTC; clone size: -; V gene: TRBV25-1; J gene: TRBJ2-7; D gene: -
CDR3 protein: CATSSAGVLTDTQYF; CDR3 DNA: TGTGCCACCAGTTCGGCGGGGGTTCTTACAGATACGCAGTATTTT; clone size: -; V gene: TRBV15; J gene: TRBJ2-3; D gene: TRBD2
CDR3 protein: CASSLAGATYEQYF; CDR3 DNA: TGTGCCAGCAGCTTAGCGGGGGCTACCTACGAGCAGTACTTC; clone size: many; V gene: TRBV7-9; J gene: TRBJ2-7; D gene: -
CDR3 protein: CASSLLPGLGTYEQYF; CDR3 DNA: TGCGCCAGCAGCCTCCTTCCGGGACTAGGGACCTACGAGCAGTACTTC; clone size: -; V gene: TRBV5-1; J gene: TRBJ2-7; D gene: TRBD2
CDR3 protein: CATSEAEYGYTF; CDR3 DNA: TGTGCCACCAGTGAGGCGGAGTATGGCTACACCTTC; clone size: few; V gene: TRBV24-1; J gene: TRBJ1-2; D gene: -
CDR3 protein: CASLGTPGRRAFF; CDR3 DNA: TGTGCCAGCCTCGGGACACCGGGGCGGAGAGCTTTCTTT; clone size: -; V gene: TRBV12-3/TRBV12-4; J gene: TRBJ1-1; D gene: -
CDR3 protein: CASSYSISSPSNEQYF; CDR3 DNA: TGTGCCAGCAGTTACTCGATCAGCAGTCCTTCGAACGAGCAGTACTTC; clone size: many; V gene: TRBV6-5; J gene: TRBJ2-7; D gene: -